These 21 T cell receptor beta chains were sequenced from one sample in a study of blood T cell repertoires in COVID-19. Produced via immunoSEQ multiplex PCR; TCRdb's table is partial and in-frame only. The sample shows 300,000 to 450,000 clones, approximately 90% of them seen only once. Sequenced input: PBMCs or T cells enriched from blood (not recorded which). These receptors were obtained from a woman under 30 who had recovered from COVID-19.

This rearrangement joins TRBV28 to TRBJ1-2, with D possibly matching TRBD1 (5 bases). V lost 11 bases and J 1 base, leaving 14 bases between the germline ends. CDR1 MDHEN and CDR2 SYDVKM come from the germline V gene. CDR3 length equals 13 residues. In DNA, the CDR3 is TGTGCCCTAGGGACGGGGGTTAACTATGGCTACACCTTC. Translation gives CALGTGVNYGYTF.

This chain links TRBV27 with TRBJ1-2; weak D call: TRBD1 (5 bases). CDR1 is MNHEY and CDR2 is SMNVEV in the germline V gene (reference sequence). V gave up 6 bases and J gave up 6 bases, with 20 bases separating them. This CDR3 has 15 amino acids. In DNA, the CDR3 is TGTGCCAGCAGAGACGGGACTAGCTGGTGGAATGGCTACACCTTC. Translated, it gives CASRDGTSWWNGYTF.

This chain joins TRBV28 and TRBJ1-1, with D possibly being TRBD1 (5 bases). The CDR3 is 12 amino acids. The V gene's germline CDR1 is MDHEN and CDR2 SYDVKM. Trimming removed 2 bases from V and 10 bases from J, with 11 bases in between. Written as DNA, the CDR3 is TGTGCCAGCAGTTTACGGCAGGGTGGAGCTTTCTTT. This encodes CASSLRQGGAFF. The whole variable domain, remainder taken from reference TRBV28 and TRBJ1-1, is DVKVTQSSRYLVKRTGEKVFLECVQDMDHENMFWYRQDPGLGLRLIYFSYDVKMKEKGDIPEGYSVSREKKERFSLILESASTNQTSMYLCASSLRQGGAFFGQGTRLTVV.

V gene TRBV6-1 combines with J gene TRBJ2-1, with TRBD2 matching 11 bases. The CDR3 runs to 16 residues. Trimming took 1 base from V and 3 from J; bases not matched to a gene: 2. The V gene's germline CDR1 is MNHNS and CDR2 SASEGT. CDR3 bases: TGTGCCAGCAGTGAAGATGGACTAGCGGGCTACAATGAGCAGTTCTTC. This gives the protein CASSEDGLAGYNEQFF.

This clone has only one observation. The chain combines TRBV19 with TRBJ2-7; 10 bases map to TRBD1. Trimming cost V 6 bases and J 4 bases; bases outside gene matches: 9. CDR1 and CDR2 (germline): LNHDA, SQIVND (reference sequence). CDR3 length equals 15 residues. CDR3 loop: CASSVTGTGEYEQYF. The CDR3, as DNA: TGTGCCAGTAGCGTTACCGGGACAGGGGAATACGAGCAGTACTTC. Full variable domain (remainder filled in from reference TRBV19 and TRBJ2-7): DGGITQSPKYLFRKEGQNVTLSCEQNLNHDAMYWYRQDPGQGLRLIYYSQIVNDFQKGDIAEGYSVSREKKESFPLTVTSAQKNPTAFYLCASSVTGTGEYEQYFGPGTRLTVT.

The gene calls are TRBV5-4 and TRBJ2-3; 11 bases line up with TRBD2. V lost 4 bases, J lost 6 bases, and 16 bases stayed unmatched. The CDR3 is made up of 18 amino acids. Germline loops: CDR1 SGHNT, CDR2 YYREEE (reference sequence). CDR3 coding DNA: TGTGCCAGCAGCACCGGTATTAGCGGGGGGGGTCCCTCGGATACGCAGTATTTT. Translated, it gives CASSTGISGGGPSDTQYF.

The sample holds one count of this clone. The rearrangement uses TRBV4-2 and TRBJ1-1, with a possible D match to TRBD1 (5 bases). Germline V gives CDR1 LGHNA, CDR2 YNFKEQ. CDR3 length equals 14 residues. V shed 1 base and J shed 1 base, with 7 bases lying between them. CDR3 in amino acids: CASSQAQGNTEAFF. The CDR3 region has the DNA TGTGCCAGCAGCCAAGCTCAGGGGAACACTGAAGCTTTCTTT.

This chain links TRBV3-1 (or the pseudogene TRBV3-2) with TRBJ2-7; D perhaps matches TRBD2 (5 bases). The CDR3 loop spans 15 amino acids. V shed 0 bases and J shed 4 bases, with 13 bases lying between them. Germline-derived CDR1 and CDR2 are LGHDT and YNNKEL (reference sequence). CDR3 loop: CASSQDSDSQYEQYF. In DNA form, the CDR3 reads TGTGCCAGCAGCCAAGATTCGGACTCCCAATACGAGCAGTACTTC.

The V gene is TRBV12-5, the J gene TRBJ2-7; tentative D call: TRBD2 (5 bases). The CDR3 has 14 residues. The germline V and J ends were trimmed by 0 bases and 0 bases, with 6 bases remaining between them. Looked up from germline, CDR1 is LGHNT and CDR2 is FRNRAP. The CDR3 loop is CASGLVGVSYEQYF. CDR3 in DNA: TGTGCTAGTGGTTTGGTCGGGGTCTCCTACGAGCAGTACTTC.

This clone was seen a single time. This sequence joins TRBV10-3 and TRBJ1-2; D is undetermined. The germline V gene has CDR1 ENHRY and CDR2 SYGVKD. This CDR3 has 13 amino acids. CDR3 DNA: TGTGCTGCGCTTGGTGAAACTAACTATGGCTACACCTTC. It is translated as CAALGETNYGYTF.

The rearrangement uses TRBV18 and TRBJ1-6; weak D call: TRBD1 (6 bases). Germline V gene lookup returns CDR1 KGHSH and CDR2 LQKENI. Between the trimmed V and J ends, which lost 4 bases and 9 bases, there was a span of 16 bases. CDR3 length: 15 residues. The CDR3 sequence is CASSLTQGKGSPLHF. The CDR3 DNA reads as TGTGCCAGCTCACTAACTCAGGGGAAAGGTTCACCCCTCCACTTT.

This clone turned up a few times. This chain connects TRBV7-2 to TRBJ2-5; D not resolved. The CDR3 is 14 residues long. CDR1 and CDR2 from the germline V gene are SGHTA and FQGNSA. V was trimmed by 1 base and J by 1 base, leaving 7 bases between them. CDR3 in amino acids: CASSLVLVQETQYF. The CDR3 nucleotides are TGTGCCAGCAGCTTAGTCCTAGTCCAAGAGACCCAGTACTTC.

The V gene is TRBV6-5, the J gene TRBJ2-3; D is unresolved. Per the germline V gene, CDR1 is MNHEY and CDR2 is SVGAGI. The CDR3 covers 13 residues. The V and J ends lost 8 bases and 0 bases respectively, with 9 bases between them. As DNA, the CDR3 is TGTGCCAGCGGCGGTTCTAGCACAGATACGCAGTATTTT. This encodes CASGGSSTDTQYF.

The rearrangement links TRBV5-4 to TRBJ2-1; the D is unclear. This CDR3 spans 13 amino acids. Germline CDR1 SGHNT, CDR2 YYREEE (reference sequence). The V end was cut by 0 bases, the J end by 8 bases, with 9 bases between. CDR3 region: CASSLGAVDEQFF. CDR3 nucleotide sequence: TGTGCCAGCAGCTTGGGGGCCGTAGATGAGCAGTTCTTC. The full variable domain, with the rest looked up from reference TRBV5-4 and TRBJ2-1, is ETGVTQSPTHLIKTRGQQVTLRCSSQSGHNTVSWYQQALGQGPQFIFQYYREEENGRGNFPPRFSGLQFPNYSSELNVNALELDDSALYLCASSLGAVDEQFFGPGTRLTVL.

The chain has TRBV5-1 and TRBJ2-2, with 7 nucleotides matching TRBD1. CDR1 and CDR2 (germline): SGHRS, YFSETQ. The CDR3 is 16 amino acids. Trimming cost V 4 bases and J 0 bases; bases outside gene matches: 6. This chain's CDR3 is CASSPWDRPNTGELFF. The CDR3 region has the DNA TGCGCCAGCAGCCCATGGGACAGACCGAACACCGGGGAGCTGTTTTTT.

The gene calls are TRBV14 and TRBJ2-1; D remains unclear. Germline V gives CDR1 SGHDN, CDR2 FVKESK. Trimming took 1 base from V and 9 from J, leaving 13 bases between them. The CDR3 has 14 amino acids. The CDR3 region has the DNA TGTGCCAGCAGCCAAGTTCAGTCCCGCGGTGAGCAGTTCTTC. Protein sequence: CASSQVQSRGEQFF.

The chain is built from TRBV19 and TRBJ1-1; 8 bases align to TRBD1. CDR3 length equals 16 residues. Germline V gives CDR1 LNHDA, CDR2 SQIVND (reference sequence). The V gene end was trimmed by 7 bases and the J gene end by 3 bases; junction bases not matched to a gene: 13. CDR3 sequence: CASIPNLGQGDTEAFF. In nucleotides, the CDR3 is TGTGCCAGTATCCCCAACCTCGGACAGGGAGACACTGAAGCTTTCTTT.

The chain recombines TRBV6-2 or TRBV6-3 with TRBJ1-2; maybe TRBD1 (5 bases). V shed 2 bases and J shed 0 bases, with 7 bases lying between them. Germline CDR1 MNHEY, CDR2 SVGEGT. The CDR3 is 14 residues long. The CDR3 reads CASSYGAPNYGYTF. CDR3 nucleotide sequence: TGTGCCAGCAGTTACGGGGCGCCTAACTATGGCTACACCTTC.

The V and J genes are TRBV5-4 and TRBJ2-2, with a tentative D call TRBD1 (6 bases). This CDR3 spans 17 amino acids. V lost 5 bases and J 0 bases, leaving 17 bases between the germline ends. Germline CDR1 is SGHNT and CDR2 is YYREEE (reference sequence). CDR3 nucleotides: TGTGCCAGCAGTCCCGGGACGGGGACAACGAACACCGGGGAGCTGTTTTTT. Its translation is CASSPGTGTTNTGELFF. Supplemented by reference TRBV5-4 and TRBJ2-2, the full variable domain reads ETGVTQSPTHLIKTRGQQVTLRCSSQSGHNTVSWYQQALGQGPQFIFQYYREEENGRGNFPPRFSGLQFPNYSSELNVNALELDDSALYLCASSPGTGTTNTGELFFGEGSRLTVL.

J is TRBJ2-2 and V is TRBV12-3 or TRBV12-4; D is possibly TRBD2 (5 bases). This CDR3 spans 13 amino acids. V was clipped by 7 bases and J by 6 bases, with 12 bases between them. CDR3 amino acids: CASIGLGAGELFF. CDR3 bases: TGTGCCAGCATAGGTCTGGGAGCCGGGGAGCTGTTTTTT.

V is TRBV6-5 and J is TRBJ1-2; 7 nucleotides match TRBD1. Per the germline V gene, CDR1 is MNHEY and CDR2 is SVGAGI. The junction had 7 bases not matched to a gene; V was cut back by 2 bases and J by 7 bases. The CDR3 extends over 14 amino acids. CDR3 nucleotide sequence: TGTGCCAGCAGTTACGGGCAGGGGGTTTCTGGCTACACCTTC. It is translated as CASSYGQGVSGYTF.